The 14 T cell receptor beta chains in this list originate from one sample, sequenced in a study of cytomegalovirus exposure and HLA in healthy donors. The PCR ran on 60 Vbeta and 13 Jbeta primers. The assay was immunoSEQ multiplex PCR, and TCRdb's table has in-frame clones only and misses some. The data hold some 180,000 clones, with around three quarters observed a single time. Material for sequencing was PBMCs. The receptor set was obtained from a woman in her twenties or thirties in good health and CMV-seronegative.

The CDR3, as DNA: TGTGCCATCAGGGCGGTGGGACAGGGGTACGAGCAGTACTTC. It translates to CAIRAVGQGYEQYF. This chain links TRBV10-3 with TRBJ2-7; 10 bases are shared with TRBD1. The CDR3 consists of 14 residues. CDR1 and CDR2 from the germline V gene are ENHRY and SYGVKD. After removal of 6 bases from V and 4 bases from J, the junction contained 6 bases not matched to a gene.

V is TRBV19 and J is TRBJ1-2; D uncertain. The CDR3 has 14 amino acids. Germline V gene lookup returns CDR1 LNHDA and CDR2 SQIVND (reference sequence). The V and J ends lost 5 bases and 4 bases respectively, with 14 bases between them. Written as DNA, the CDR3 is TGTGCCAGTAGTCTCCCGACAACCAGCTATGGCTACACCTTC. It translates to CASSLPTTSYGYTF.

This chain uses TRBV15 with TRBJ2-1; TRBD2 agrees at 9 bases. The V gene's germline CDR1 is LNHNV and CDR2 YYDKDF (reference sequence). This CDR3 has 15 residues. V lost 2 bases, J lost 4 bases, and 3 bases stayed unmatched. This chain's CDR3 is CATSRLAGSYNEQFF. The CDR3 coding sequence is TGTGCCACCAGCAGACTAGCGGGGTCTTACAATGAGCAGTTCTTC.

This chain links TRBV2 with TRBJ1-5, with 9 positions matching TRBD1. Germline CDR1 and CDR2: SNHLY and FYNNEI. The CDR3 spans 15 residues. Losses at the gene ends were 5 bases for V and 0 bases for J; bases not matched to a gene: 2. The chain's CDR3 is CASSPGQGSNQPQHF. CDR3 bases: TGTGCCAGCAGTCCGGGACAGGGTAGCAATCAGCCCCAGCATTTT.

V gene TRBV30 combines with J gene TRBJ1-1; TRBD1 matches 9 bases. This CDR3 has 13 residues. The V and J ends lost 3 bases and 6 bases, in that order; junction bases with no gene match: 5. Looked up from germline, CDR1 is GTSNPN and CDR2 is SVGIG (reference sequence). The DNA of the CDR3 is TGTGCCTGGAGGGCCACAGGGGGCTCTGAAGCTTTCTTT. Translation gives CAWRATGGSEAFF.

The chain carries TRBV29-1 and TRBJ2-1; 7 bases map to TRBD2. CDR1 and CDR2 (germline): SQVTM, ANQGSEA. V gave up 4 bases and J gave up 2 bases; unmatched junction bases: 5. The CDR3 sequence is 14 residues long. The CDR3 coding sequence is TGCAGCGTTGTCGGGGGGATCCCCTACAATGAGCAGTTCTTC. Protein: CSVVGGIPYNEQFF.

The gene calls are TRBV19 and TRBJ1-5; 7 positions match TRBD1. The junction had 9 bases not matched to a gene; V was cut back by 4 bases and J by 3 bases. Germline V gene data show CDR1 as LNHDA and CDR2 as SQIVND (reference sequence). The CDR3 has 16 residues. The CDR3 reads CASSTPGTAHNQPQHF. CDR3 in DNA: TGTGCCAGTAGTACTCCCGGGACAGCTCACAATCAGCCCCAGCATTTT.

The V gene is TRBV5-1, the J gene TRBJ2-3, with 7 bases identical to TRBD2. V gave up 1 base and J gave up 7 bases; unmatched junction bases: 9. CDR1 and CDR2 (germline): SGHRS, YFSETQ. CDR3 length: 15 amino acids. CDR3 amino acids: CASSLQASGRNTQYF. Written as DNA, the CDR3 is TGCGCCAGCAGCTTGCAGGCTAGCGGTAGAAATACGCAGTATTTT.

The table lists this clone with a count of one. V is TRBV15 and J is TRBJ1-2, with a weak D call TRBD1 (6 bases). From germline, CDR1 is LNHNV and CDR2 YYDKDF (reference sequence). V was pared by 0 bases and J by 4 bases, with 18 bases between. The CDR3 is made up of 17 amino acids. CDR3 nucleotides: TGTGCCACCAGCAGAGATAAGAGGGCGGGGGCCTTCTATGGCTACACCTTC. It translates to CATSRDKRAGAFYGYTF.

The chain links TRBV2 to TRBJ1-1; tentative D call: TRBD1 (5 bases). From germline, CDR1 is SNHLY and CDR2 FYNNEI. The CDR3 totals 11 residues. Trimming left V 8 bases short and J 7 bases short, with 11 bases between. The CDR3 coding sequence is TGTGCCAGCCGGAGCGGGGGTGAAGCTTTCTTT. Translation gives CASRSGGEAFF.

This clone was detected only a few times. The chain carries TRBV7-9 and TRBJ1-1; the D is unclear. The CDR3 length is 13 residues. Trimming stripped 4 bases from V and 8 bases from J, with 14 bases between. Germline CDR1 and CDR2: SEHNR and FQNEAQ (reference sequence). The DNA for the CDR3 is TGTGCCAGCAGCTCCGCGGGTGGCGGGGAAGCTTTCTTT. This encodes CASSSAGGGEAFF.

The rearrangement joins TRBV11-2 to TRBJ2-7, with 9 bases matching TRBD1. CDR3 size: 14 residues. Trimming removed 5 bases from V and 2 bases from J; junction bases left unmatched: 4. Per the germline V gene, CDR1 is SGHAT and CDR2 is FQNNGV. The chain's CDR3 is CASSPGQGTYEQYF. For the CDR3, the DNA is TGTGCCAGCAGCCCAGGACAGGGGACCTACGAGCAGTACTTC.

CDR3 in amino acids: CASSWGVDNSPLHF. CDR3 nucleotide sequence: TGCGCCAGCTCATGGGGCGTCGATAATTCACCCCTCCACTTT. The chain uses TRBV5-1 and TRBJ1-6, with D possibly TRBD1 on 5 matching bases. The CDR3 is 14 residues long. The V end was cut by 7 bases, the J end by 5 bases, with 13 bases between. CDR1 SGHRS and CDR2 YFSETQ come from the germline V gene.

The V gene is TRBV18, the J gene TRBJ1-1; TRBD1 matches at 11 bases. The CDR3 consists of 16 residues. With 0 bases clipped from V and 4 bases from J, the junction kept 4 bases outside the gene matches. Germline lookup yields CDR1 KGHSH and CDR2 LQKENI. Here the CDR3 DNA reads TGTGCCAGCTCACCACCGTTCGGACAGGGGGCCACTGAAGCTTTCTTT. This codes for CASSPPFGQGATEAFF. The full variable domain, in which reference TRBV18 and TRBJ1-1 provide the parts outside the CDR3, is NAGVMQNPRHLVRRRGQEARLRCSPMKGHSHVYWYRQLPEEGLKFMVYLQKENIIDESGMPKERFSAEFPKEGPSILRIQQVVRGDSAAYFCASSPPFGQGATEAFFGQGTRLTVV.